The text below deals with one T cell receptor (beta chain). The data were obtained in a study of T-cell memory formation after mild COVID-19. One entry per CDR3 protein, called by TCRdb with MiXCR from the 5' RACE reads. This table has roughly 300,000 distinct CDR3 sequences, roughly 13% appearing once. V lost 3 bases, J lost 4 bases, and 10 bases stayed unmatched. CDR1 is SGHDT and CDR2 is YYEEEE in the germline V gene. The CDR3 loop spans 16 amino acids. The TCR was taken from a man aged 18-30 years who had mild COVID-19 (a few samples of this study predate the infection). Cell type and time point are not known. The material sequenced was PBMCs or a T cell subset sorted from them (not recorded which). The rearrangement links TRBV5-6 to TRBJ2-1, with 7 bases fitting TRBD1. This CDR3 is CASSSPRDSTYNEQFF. The CDR3 nucleotides read TGTGCCAGCAGCTCCCCGAGGGACAGCACTTACAATGAGCAGTTCTTC.